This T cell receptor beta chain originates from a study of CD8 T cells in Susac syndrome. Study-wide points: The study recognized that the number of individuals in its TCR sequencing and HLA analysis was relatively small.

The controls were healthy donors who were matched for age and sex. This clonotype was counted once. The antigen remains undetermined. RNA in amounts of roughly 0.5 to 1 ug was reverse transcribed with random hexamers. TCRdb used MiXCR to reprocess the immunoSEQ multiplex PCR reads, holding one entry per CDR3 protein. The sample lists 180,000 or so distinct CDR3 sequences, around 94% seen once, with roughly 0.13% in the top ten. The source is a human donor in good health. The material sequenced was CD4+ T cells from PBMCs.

The CDR3: CASSKNRDENIQYF. The CDR3 bases are TGTGCCAGCAGTAAAAACAGGGATGAAAACATTCAGTACTTC. V and J are TRBV11-1 and TRBJ2-4, with D possibly matching TRBD1 (6 bases). This CDR3 comprises 14 residues. V was shortened by 6 bases and J by 5 bases, with 14 bases between the two germline ends. Germline lookup yields CDR1 SGHAT and CDR2 FQDESV (reference sequence).